A few counts support the clone carrying this TCR beta chain. The sample carries other DNA sequences with the same CDR3. This sample is drawn from a study of shared clonotypes between healthy human individuals. At the level of the study: CD4 naive and CD4 memory each took three plates per donor, while CD8 naive took two and CD8 memory one.

It was across several immunoSEQ plates that each subset's genomic DNA was evenly split. Sequencing was performed with immunoSEQ multiplex PCR; in TCRdb, only in-frame clones are kept and a portion is missing. The table has over 2 million clones, 85% to 95% seen once. All of the donors resided in Nashville, Tennessee, and each was a Caucasian adult. The sequence was collected from a man aged 18 to 29 in good health. The sample comprised naive CD4+ T cells sorted from blood. Indicated subset: CD45RA+ positively selected.

In nucleotides, the CDR3 is TGTGCCATCAGTGAGTCGAGGGGAGAGACCCAGTACTTC. As protein: CAISESRGETQYF. The genes are TRBV10-3 and TRBJ2-5, with D perhaps TRBD1 or TRBD2 (5 bases each). This CDR3 is built from 13 residues. The germline gives CDR1 ENHRY, CDR2 SYGVKD. Trimming removed 0 bases from V and 4 bases from J, with 6 bases in between.